These T cell receptor beta chains were read from a single sample in a study of shared clonotypes between healthy human individuals. Repertoires were generated with immunoSEQ multiplex PCR, while TCRdb's copy carries only in-frame clones and drops some. The top ten clones hold 0.39% of a sample with about 2.3 million clones, 80% to 95% of them seen once. The sequencing sample was made of naive CD4+ T cells from PBMCs. These TCRs come from a man aged 18 to 29 in good health. Some clones in this sample may be carry-over from other donors' samples. CDR3s include the opening cysteine and the closing phenylalanine or tryptophan. The D gene is left open where the match is weak.

D	J	length	V	DNA	CDR3
NA	TRBJ1-1	12	TRBV29-1	TGCAGCGTCGACCCTACAGGGATGGAAGCTTTCTTT	CSVDPTGMEAFF
NA	TRBJ2-7	15	TRBV7-8	TGTGCCAGCATCCACACCTGGCGGGATACCTACGAGCAGTACTTC	CASIHTWRDTYEQYF
NA	TRBJ2-2	14	TRBV30	TGTGCCTGGGGAGGGGCAGGGTATGGAGGGGAGCTGTTTTTT	CAWGGAGYGGELFF
NA	TRBJ1-1	12	TRBV5-1	TGCGCCAGCAGTCCGGCGACCGAAGAAGCTTTCTTT	CASSPATEEAFF
TRBD1	TRBJ2-2	13	TRBV29-1	TGCAGCGGTGGGACAGTCAACACCGGGGAGCTGTTTTTT	CSGGTVNTGELFF
TRBD1	TRBJ2-7	15	TRBV5-1	TGCGCCAGCAGCCAGACAGGGGGTAGCTCCTACGAGCAGTACTTC	CASSQTGGSSYEQYF
TRBD1	TRBJ2-7	13	TRBV6-5	TGTGCCAGCAGACGGACAGGGACCTACGAGCAGTACTTC	CASRRTGTYEQYF
TRBD2	TRBJ2-1	13	TRBV2	TGTGCCAGCAGCGTAGCGGGCTACAATGAGCAGTTCTTC	CASSVAGYNEQFF
NA	TRBJ1-4	14	TRBV5-1	TGCGCCAGCAGCAGAGATCAAGTCGGCAAGGGACTGTTTTTT	CASSRDQVGKGLFF
NA	TRBJ1-5	14	TRBV6-6	TGTGCCAGCAGTTACAGGACGGGAAATCAGCCCCAGCATTTT	CASSYRTGNQPQHF
TRBD1	TRBJ1-1	16	TRBV2	TGTGCCAGCAGTGGGACAGGGGGCAGATCGAACACTGAAGCTTTCTTT	CASSGTGGRSNTEAFF
TRBD1	TRBJ2-7	16	TRBV5-6	TGTGCCAGCAGCTCCCGGCCGGACAGGGTTTCCTACGAGCAGTACTTC	CASSSRPDRVSYEQYF